The T cell receptor (beta chain) under discussion was sequenced for a study of blood T cell repertoires in COVID-19 (dated by TCRdb to about 2020). As for the study more broadly: Samples covering the acute and convalescent phases of COVID-19 were provided by collaborators in the United States, Italy and Spain. The prospective study material was composed of cDNA or gDNA derived from T cells, B-cell-depleted T cells, or PBMCs. The dataset comprised deeply sampled blood TCRbeta repertoires from subjects exposed to, actively infected with, or recovered from COVID-19. The repertoires were made available in a free public database intended to serve as a resource for research on the immune response to SARS-CoV-2. The samples were drawn from two sources: the first 160 participants of the ongoing ImmuneRACE study, and 1,000 to 1,500 subjects contributed by 6 global collaborators. The sample metadata nearly always contained a de-identified subject ID, COVID-19 status, age in years and sex. HLA class I and class II types, where available, came from metadata supplied by the sample provider rather than from assay-based typing.

What the study reported, not specific to this receptor: The amount of clinical and demographic metadata varied by source and participant and was provided uncurated.

TCRbeta CDR3 regions were amplified from genomic DNA using the immunoSEQ Assay, a bias-controlled multiplex PCR. In the authors' own workflow: The number of nucleated cells in each sample was estimated from the amplification of reference gene primers within the assay. Sequence reads were collapsed and filtered to measure the absolute abundance of every unique TCRbeta CDR3 rearrangement. For each sample, productive Simpson clonality was calculated as the square root of Simpson's diversity index over productive rearrangements. TCRdb took this table from immuneACCESS and kept in-frame rearrangements with V and J called. Such tables lack part of the clones; where checked against another copy, unresolved V genes explain under half of the gap, and the rest is unexplained. The V and J calls and clone size were taken over from that table, and D and trimming were inferred from the DNA. Recorded for this sample are about 92,000 clones; about 90% of them occurred a single time. The ten top clones hold more than 1.5% of the sample.

The CDR3 measures 13 amino acids from cysteine to phenylalanine. Kept here is only the CDR3 DNA, which spans 39 bases and is read in frame from base 1. CDR1 and CDR2 are drawn from the germline V gene (reference sequence): SEHNR, FQNEAQ. Trimming removed 0 bases from V and 7 bases from J, leaving 9 bases between the germline ends. Each collaborating institution followed its own protocols to collect whole blood in K2EDTA tubes. For TCRbeta analysis, collaborators shipped samples in one of three forms: frozen whole blood, isolated PBMCs, or DNA extracted from either of those sample types. As concerns this clone: Its antigen is still unknown. Base qualities are missing; no much larger clone stands one base away.

Source material: peripheral blood. The origin of this receptor is a human donor with active COVID-19. The donor label of this sample is uncertain. Here the chain combines TRBV7-9 and TRBJ1-2; TRBD1 is a possible D gene, resting on 5 matching bases. The CDR3 protein is CASSLAPRAGYTF. Here is the DNA: TGTGCCAGCAGCTTAGCTCCCAGGGCTGGCTACACCTTC.